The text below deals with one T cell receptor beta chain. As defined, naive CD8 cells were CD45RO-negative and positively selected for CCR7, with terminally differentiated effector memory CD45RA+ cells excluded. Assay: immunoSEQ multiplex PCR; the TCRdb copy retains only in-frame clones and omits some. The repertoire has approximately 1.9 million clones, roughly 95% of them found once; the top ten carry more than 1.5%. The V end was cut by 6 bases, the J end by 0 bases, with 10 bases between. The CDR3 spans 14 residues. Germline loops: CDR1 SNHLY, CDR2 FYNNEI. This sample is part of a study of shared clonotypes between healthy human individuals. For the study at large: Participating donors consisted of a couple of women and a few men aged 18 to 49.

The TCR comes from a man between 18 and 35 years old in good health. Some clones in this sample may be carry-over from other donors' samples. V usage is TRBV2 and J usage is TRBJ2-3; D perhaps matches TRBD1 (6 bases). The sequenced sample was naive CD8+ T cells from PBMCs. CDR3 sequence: CASSPDRSTDTQYF. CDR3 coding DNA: TGTGCCAGCAGCCCGGACAGAAGCACAGATACGCAGTATTTT.